The 10 T cell receptor beta chains below come from one sample, sequenced in a study of OX40 agonist ivuxolimab in advanced cancers. Only in-frame clones appear in the TCRdb table, and some are missing; sequencing was by immunoSEQ multiplex PCR. The repertoire holds nearly 25,000 clones, around 82% seen once, with about 1.3% in the top ten. This sample comprised CD4+ or CD8+ T cells sorted from blood, obtained in a trial of the OX40 agonist ivuxolimab. All receptors come from an adult with an advanced solid tumor such as melanoma, head and neck, liver or kidney cancer.

By share of the sample, this clone is medium-sized. V is TRBV25-1 and J is TRBJ1-4; no firm D call. The CDR3 is 15 amino acids. The germline V gene has CDR1 MGHDK and CDR2 SYGVNS. Trimming stripped 4 bases from V and 2 bases from J, with 11 bases between. The CDR3 spells CASSGPAGTNEKLFF. The CDR3 nucleotides read TGTGCCAGCAGTGGCCCGGCAGGCACTAATGAAAAACTGTTTTTT.

The chain recombines TRBV5-1 with TRBJ2-3, with 8 bases lining up with TRBD1. The germline V gene has CDR1 SGHRS and CDR2 YFSETQ. J was trimmed by 1 base and V by 3 bases; bases with no gene match: 1. This CDR3 has 14 residues. The CDR3 DNA reads as TGCGCCAGCAGCTGGGGACAGGGCACAGATACGCAGTATTTT. Translating it yields CASSWGQGTDTQYF.

V gene TRBV30 combines with J gene TRBJ2-6; 9 bases agree with TRBD2. The CDR3 sequence is 17 residues long. The J segment lost 0 bases and the V segment lost 2 bases, leaving 5 bases of the junction unmatched. From germline, CDR1 is GTSNPN and CDR2 SVGIG (reference sequence). CDR3 amino acids: CAWSWLAGSSGANVLTF. DNA of the CDR3: TGTGCCTGGAGTTGGCTAGCGGGGAGCTCTGGGGCCAACGTCCTGACTTTC.

This clone was observed a handful of times. As DNA, the CDR3 is TGTGCCAGCAGCGCAGGGACAGGGGGCTCTGGCTACACCTTC. Its protein is CASSAGTGGSGYTF. The chain combines TRBV9 with TRBJ1-2; TRBD1 matches 12 bases. Per the germline V gene, CDR1 is SGDLS and CDR2 is YYNGEE. CDR3 length equals 14 residues. J gave up 7 bases and V 3 bases, and 4 bases lay outside the gene matches.

This chain joins TRBV5-1 and TRBJ2-2; TRBD1 matches at 10 bases. CDR1 and CDR2 from the germline V gene are SGHRS and YFSETQ. Trimming at V came to 2 bases and at J to 4 bases, leaving 5 bases not matched to a gene. The CDR3 runs 16 residues. For the CDR3, the DNA is TGCGCCAGCAGCTTCGGACAGGGGGGCCGCACCGGGGAGCTGTTTTTT. Encoded protein: CASSFGQGGRTGELFF.

The chain recombines TRBV5-1 with TRBJ2-3; 8 bases are shared with TRBD1. J was trimmed by 4 bases and V by 1 base; bases with no gene match: 5. Germline CDR1 reads SGHRS; CDR2 reads YFSETQ. CDR3 size: 15 residues. CDR3 loop: CASSLRAGGADTQYF. DNA of the CDR3: TGCGCCAGCAGCTTGAGGGCAGGGGGCGCAGATACGCAGTATTTT.

The genes are TRBV7-9 and TRBJ2-1, with D perhaps assigned TRBD1 or TRBD2 (5 bases each). Germline CDR1 reads SEHNR; CDR2 reads FQNEAQ (reference sequence). This CDR3 comprises 15 residues. Trimming took off 2 bases at V and 4 bases at J, with 12 bases between the two ends. CDR3 DNA: TGTGCCAGCAGCTTATACGGGACGACGTACAATGAGCAGTTCTTC. This gives the protein CASSLYGTTYNEQFF.

This clone has just one count. This sequence joins TRBV5-5 and TRBJ1-4; TRBD1 is a possible D gene (6 bases). The germline V and J ends were trimmed by 4 bases and 4 bases, with 11 bases remaining between them. This CDR3 has 14 residues. Germline assignment: CDR1 SGHKS and CDR2 YYEKEE (reference sequence). The CDR3 reads CASSPDSYNEKLFF. The DNA for the CDR3 is TGTGCCAGCAGCCCGGACAGCTATAATGAAAAACTGTTTTTT.

The chain couples TRBV27 to TRBJ2-6; TRBD2 matches at 7 bases. V dropped 6 bases and J dropped 1; count of bases not matched to a gene: 15. This CDR3 comprises 19 residues. The germline gives CDR1 MNHEY, CDR2 SMNVEV (reference sequence). The CDR3 region is CASSTGGEWVRSGANVLTF. The CDR3 bases are TGTGCCAGCAGCACTGGGGGGGAGTGGGTAAGATCTGGGGCCAACGTCCTGACTTTC.

The J gene is TRBJ1-2, the V gene TRBV7-8; 8 positions match TRBD1. CDR1 is SGHVS, CDR2 FQNEAQ, per germline. Losses at the gene ends were 1 base for V and 14 bases for J; bases not matched to a gene: 9. This CDR3 is built from 13 residues. For the CDR3, the DNA is TGTGCCAGCAGCTTAGATTTGCAGGGGGCTAAGACCTTC. Translated, it gives CASSLDLQGAKTF.